Below, one T cell receptor (beta chain) is given with its context. Antigen specificity is unknown. The data were taken from a study of cytomegalovirus exposure and HLA in healthy donors. Study findings and constraints: CMV antigen specificity of a few CMV-associated chains was confirmed in vitro.

Primers: 60 Vbeta forward and 13 Jbeta reverse. Only in-frame clones appear in the TCRdb table, and some are missing; sequencing was by immunoSEQ multiplex PCR. This sample carries under 200,000 clones, approximately 81% of them seen once, and the ten largest clones take around 0.27%. This receptor was taken from a boy under 18 in good health and CMV-seronegative. The specimen was PBMCs.

The CDR3 sequence is CASSMGREIGYTF. CDR3 coding DNA: TGTGCCAGTAGTATGGGCAGGGAAATTGGCTACACCTTC. The V gene is TRBV19, the J gene TRBJ1-2, with D tentatively TRBD1 (5 bases). CDR1 and CDR2 from the germline V gene are LNHDA and SQIVND (reference sequence). The CDR3 consists of 13 residues. The V and J ends lost 3 bases and 7 bases respectively, with 12 bases between them.